Presented here are 2 T cell receptor beta chains from one specimen sequenced in a study of shared clonotypes between healthy human individuals. Libraries were prepared by immunoSEQ multiplex PCR; TCRdb keeps only in-frame clonotypes and omits some of them. The sample holds some 2,100,000 clones, around 95% seen once. Sequencing input: naive CD4+ T cells sorted from blood. Subset in this sample: CD45RA+ positively selected. These receptors came from a man younger than 35 in good health.

This chain connects TRBV5-4 to TRBJ1-1; weak D call: TRBD1 (5 bases). Trimming took 4 bases from V and 4 from J, leaving 20 bases between them. CDR1 is SGHNT, CDR2 YYREEE, per germline (reference sequence). CDR3 length: 16 residues. CDR3 coding DNA: TGTGCCAGCAGCACGGGACGGGAAAGAGACGGCACTGAAGCTTTCTTT. As protein: CASSTGRERDGTEAFF.

This CDR3 reads CASRPGGLSNQPQHF. In DNA form, the CDR3 reads TGTGCCAGTAGGCCAGGCGGACTGAGCAATCAGCCCCAGCATTTT. The V and J genes are TRBV19 and TRBJ1-5, with D uncertain. Germline V gene data show CDR1 as LNHDA and CDR2 as SQIVND (reference sequence). V lost 6 bases and J 1 base, leaving 13 bases between the germline ends. This CDR3 comprises 15 residues.